This T cell receptor beta chain was profiled in a study of human T cells and chemical hapten exposure. Study overall: Researchers reported sensitizing an approximately 2 cm by approximately 2 cm upper inner arm skin site with 2% DPC. Study results and caveats: Because all patients had alopecia, their immune responses might differ from healthy ones.

CDR1 is MGHDK and CDR2 is SYGVNS in the germline V gene. The V and J ends lost 6 bases and 8 bases respectively, with 11 bases between them. This CDR3 is built from 13 residues. In the authors' workflow: Between about 23,224 and 750,000 TCRs appeared in each sample, and the median stood at around 92,000. From the RACE reads, TCRdb called clonotypes with MiXCR, one entry per CDR3 protein. These V and J calls originate from TCRdb's pipeline instead of the authors' own analysis. The sample carries about 250,000 distinct CDR3 sequences, 7.7% recorded once. Documented time point: pre-sensitization, week 0. Documented treatment: therapeutic diphenylcyclopropenone sensitization with weekly scalp DPC. Only a few counts were recorded for this clonotype. Its antigen remains unknown.

The source was whole blood, collected in connection with sensitization to the hapten diphenylcyclopropenone (DPC). The sequence came from a man younger than 30 with alopecia areata. Some clones in this sample may be carry-over from other donors' samples. The chain employs TRBV25-1 and TRBJ1-6; the D is unclear. The CDR3 DNA is TGTGCCAGCAGGGGATCAGTCCATTCACCCCTCCACTTT. This gives the protein CASRGSVHSPLHF. Together with reference TRBV25-1 and TRBJ1-6, the CDR3 gives the full variable domain: EADIYQTPRYLVIGTGKKITLECSQTMGHDKMYWYQQDPGMELHLIHYSYGVNSTEKGDLSSESTVSRIRTEHFPLTLESARPSHTSQYLCASRGSVHSPLHFGNGTRLTVT.